The 15 T cell receptor beta chains below all came from one sample that was sequenced in a study of graft-versus-host responses after intestinal transplantation. For these receptors, no antigen is known. The assay was immunoSEQ multiplex PCR, and TCRdb's table has in-frame clones only and misses some. The profile shows 100,000 or so clones, roughly 84% of them singletons. Sequenced material: unstimulated CD4+ T cells sorted from spleen or lymph node cells, taken before transplant. The receptors come from a human donor who was the organ donor for an intestinal transplant.

The DNA of the CDR3 is TGTGCCATCAGAAGACAGTCCGGAAACACCATATATTTT. This sequence encodes CAIRRQSGNTIYF. The chain combines TRBV10-3 with TRBJ1-3; a weak D match, TRBD1 (5 bases). This CDR3 is 13 amino acids long. The V gene lost 6 bases and the J gene lost 4 bases, with 10 bases spanning the gap. The V gene's germline CDR1 is ENHRY and CDR2 SYGVKD.

This rearrangement joins TRBV6-1 to TRBJ2-7; 13 bases fit TRBD2. The CDR3 consists of 15 residues. With 8 bases clipped from V and 3 bases from J, the junction kept 7 bases outside the gene matches. Germline-derived CDR1 and CDR2 are MNHNS and SASEGT. The chain's CDR3 is CASSSTSGGLYEQYF. The CDR3 nucleotides are TGTGCCAGCTCGTCGACTAGCGGGGGGCTCTACGAGCAGTACTTC.

The chain is built from TRBV7-9 and TRBJ2-3; TRBD1 is a possible D gene (5 bases). V lost 5 bases to trimming and J lost 3 bases, with 9 bases between them. CDR3 size: 13 residues. The germline CDR1 and CDR2 sequences are SEHNR and FQNEAQ (reference sequence). The CDR3 region is CASSIAGTDTQYF. The DNA of the CDR3 is TGTGCCAGCAGCATCGCAGGGACAGATACGCAGTATTTT.

The chain joins TRBV6-1 to TRBJ1-6, with a tentative D call TRBD1 (5 bases). Trimming removed 9 bases at V and 2 bases at J, with 8 bases between. CDR1 is MNHNS and CDR2 is SASEGT in the germline V gene. This CDR3 comprises 13 residues. In DNA form, the CDR3 reads TGTGCCAGTACAGGAGCCTATAATTCACCCCTCCACTTT. Amino acid sequence: CASTGAYNSPLHF.

The chain is built from TRBV7-3 and TRBJ1-6, with D possibly being TRBD1 (6 bases). The germline V and J ends were trimmed by 5 bases and 10 bases, with 15 bases remaining between them. CDR1 and CDR2 (germline): SGHTA, FQGTGA. The CDR3 has 14 residues. The CDR3 region has the DNA TGTGCCAGCAGCAATGGGGGCGCCCGATCACCCCTCCACTTT. It yields the protein CASSNGGARSPLHF.

This clone was seen only a few times. J is TRBJ2-2 and V is TRBV6-1; 9 bases are a match to TRBD1. In germline, CDR1 is MNHNS, CDR2 SASEGT. The CDR3 has 15 amino acids. After removal of 6 bases from V and 4 bases from J, the junction contained 6 bases not matched to a gene. CDR3 in amino acids: CASSGTGIRTGELFF. The DNA for the CDR3 is TGTGCCAGCAGCGGGACAGGGATCCGCACCGGGGAGCTGTTTTTT.

This chain joins TRBV6-5 and TRBJ1-5; D may be TRBD1 (5 bases). The CDR3 is 13 residues long. Germline V gene lookup returns CDR1 MNHEY and CDR2 SVGAGI. V lost 5 bases to trimming and J lost 3 bases, with 8 bases between them. CDR3 nucleotide sequence: TGTGCCAGCAGTGGGACCTACAATCAGCCCCAGCATTTT. This encodes CASSGTYNQPQHF.

This clone is medium-sized. The chain combines TRBV29-1 with TRBJ2-7; 13 nucleotides align to TRBD2. From germline, CDR1 is SQVTM and CDR2 ANQGSEA. The CDR3 loop spans 14 amino acids. V was clipped by 7 bases and J by 7 bases; unmatched bases: 10. The CDR3 loop is CSAKLAGGLGEQYF. The DNA for the CDR3 is TGCAGCGCGAAACTAGCGGGGGGGCTTGGAGAGCAGTACTTC.

This chain connects TRBV6-5 to TRBJ1-2, with unresolved D. Germline V gene data show CDR1 as MNHEY and CDR2 as SVGAGI. The CDR3 runs 13 residues. Trimming left V 5 bases short and J 4 bases short, with 11 bases between. The CDR3 nucleotides read TGTGCCAGCAGTCTAGGACCGGTCTATGGCTACACCTTC. It codes for CASSLGPVYGYTF.

This chain joins TRBV2 and TRBJ2-2; D possibly corresponds to TRBD2 (5 bases). V dropped 8 bases and J dropped 6 bases, with 13 bases sitting between them. The CDR3 sequence is 13 residues long. Germline V CDR1 and CDR2: SNHLY, FYNNEI. Here the CDR3 reads CASGADASGELFF. CDR3 coding DNA: TGTGCCAGCGGAGCGGACGCCTCCGGGGAGCTGTTTTTT.

The V gene is TRBV6-1, the J gene TRBJ2-5; TRBD2 might be the D (7 bases). Trimming removed 8 bases at V and 5 bases at J, with 15 bases between. In germline, CDR1 is MNHNS, CDR2 SASEGT. This CDR3 has 13 residues. This CDR3 reads CASLRGGHETQYF. In DNA form, the CDR3 reads TGTGCCAGCCTTAGGGGGGGCCACGAGACCCAGTACTTC.

This chain links TRBV29-1 with TRBJ1-1, with D maybe TRBD1 (6 bases). Germline assignment: CDR1 SQVTM and CDR2 ANQGSEA. Trimming took off 7 bases at V and 4 bases at J, with 16 bases between the two ends. This CDR3 has 13 residues. This CDR3 reads CSASPTGSTEAFF. The CDR3 nucleotides are TGCAGCGCCTCCCCGACAGGATCCACTGAAGCTTTCTTT.

The chain has TRBV6-1 and TRBJ1-2; tentative D call: TRBD1 (6 bases). Germline CDR1 reads MNHNS; CDR2 reads SASEGT. V lost 7 bases and J lost 2, with 11 bases in between. The CDR3 is 13 residues long. CDR3 bases: TGTGCCAGCACAGGGGAGCCCAACTATGGCTACACCTTC. Translated, it gives CASTGEPNYGYTF.

This clone was seen only once. CDR3 nucleotide sequence: TGTGCCAGCAGTCCCCTAGGAGCTTCGGTATTCACCTTCAGCGCTAAATCACCCCTCCACTTT. Residues: CASSPLGASVFTFSAKSPLHF. The chain carries TRBV2 and TRBJ1-6, with no clear D. V gave up 5 bases and J gave up 10 bases, with 36 bases separating them. CDR3 length equals 21 residues. Per germline, CDR1 SNHLY and CDR2 FYNNEI. The whole variable domain, remainder taken from reference TRBV2 and TRBJ1-6, is EPEVTQTPSHQVTQMGQEVILRCVPISNHLYFYWYRQILGQKVEFLVSFYNNEISEKSEIFDDQFSVERPDGSNFTLKIRSTKLEDSAMYFCASSPLGASVFTFSAKSPLHFGNGTRLTVT.

The chain joins TRBV6-6 to TRBJ2-6, with 11 positions matching TRBD1. The V gene end was trimmed by 6 bases and the J gene end by 0 bases; junction bases not matched to a gene: 1. Germline V gene data show CDR1 as MNHNY and CDR2 as SVGAGI (reference sequence). The CDR3 extends over 16 amino acids. DNA of the CDR3: TGTGCCAGCAGCGGGACAGGGGGCTCTGGGGCCAACGTCCTGACTTTC. Protein sequence: CASSGTGGSGANVLTF.